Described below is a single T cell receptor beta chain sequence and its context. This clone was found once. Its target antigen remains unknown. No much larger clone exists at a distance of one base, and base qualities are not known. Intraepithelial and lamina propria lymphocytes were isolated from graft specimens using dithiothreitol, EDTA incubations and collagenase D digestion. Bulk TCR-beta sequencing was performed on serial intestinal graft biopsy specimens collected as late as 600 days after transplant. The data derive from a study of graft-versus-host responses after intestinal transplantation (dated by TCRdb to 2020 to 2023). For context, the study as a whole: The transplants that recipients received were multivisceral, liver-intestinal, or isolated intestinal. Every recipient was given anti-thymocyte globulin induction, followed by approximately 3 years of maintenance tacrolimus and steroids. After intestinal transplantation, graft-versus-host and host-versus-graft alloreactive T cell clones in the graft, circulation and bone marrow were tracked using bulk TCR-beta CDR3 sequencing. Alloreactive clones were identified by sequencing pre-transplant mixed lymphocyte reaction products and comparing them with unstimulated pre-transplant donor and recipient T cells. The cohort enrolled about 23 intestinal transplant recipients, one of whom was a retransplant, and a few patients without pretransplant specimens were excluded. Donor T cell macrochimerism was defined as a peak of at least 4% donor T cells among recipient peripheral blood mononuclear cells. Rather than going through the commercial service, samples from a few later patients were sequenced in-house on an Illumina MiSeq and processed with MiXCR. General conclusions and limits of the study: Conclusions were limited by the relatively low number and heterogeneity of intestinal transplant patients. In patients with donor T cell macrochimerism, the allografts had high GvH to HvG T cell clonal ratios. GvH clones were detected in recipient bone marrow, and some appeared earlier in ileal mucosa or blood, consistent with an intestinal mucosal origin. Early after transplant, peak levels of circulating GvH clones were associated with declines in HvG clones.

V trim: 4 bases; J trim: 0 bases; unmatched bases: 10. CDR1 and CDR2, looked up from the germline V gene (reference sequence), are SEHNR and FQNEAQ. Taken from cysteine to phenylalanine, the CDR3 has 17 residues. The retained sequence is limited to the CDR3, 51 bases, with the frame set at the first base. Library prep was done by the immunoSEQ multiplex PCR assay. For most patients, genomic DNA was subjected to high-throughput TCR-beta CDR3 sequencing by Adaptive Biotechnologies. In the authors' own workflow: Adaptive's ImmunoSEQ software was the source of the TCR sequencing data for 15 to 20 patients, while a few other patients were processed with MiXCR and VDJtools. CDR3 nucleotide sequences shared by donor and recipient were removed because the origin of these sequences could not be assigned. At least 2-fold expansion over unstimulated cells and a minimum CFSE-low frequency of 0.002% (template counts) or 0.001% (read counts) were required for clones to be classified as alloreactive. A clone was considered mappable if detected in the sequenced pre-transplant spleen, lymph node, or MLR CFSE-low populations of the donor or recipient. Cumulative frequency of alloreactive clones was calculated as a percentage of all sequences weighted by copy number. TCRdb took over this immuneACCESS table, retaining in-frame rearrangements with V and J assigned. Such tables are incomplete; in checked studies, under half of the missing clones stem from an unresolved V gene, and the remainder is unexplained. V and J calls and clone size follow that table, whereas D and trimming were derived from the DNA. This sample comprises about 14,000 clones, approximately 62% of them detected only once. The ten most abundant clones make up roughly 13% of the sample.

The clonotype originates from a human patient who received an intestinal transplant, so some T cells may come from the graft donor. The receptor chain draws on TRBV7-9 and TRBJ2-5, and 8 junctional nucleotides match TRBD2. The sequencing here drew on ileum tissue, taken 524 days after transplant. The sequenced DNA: TGTGCCAGCAGCTGGGGGGGGGCTAGCGGGTACCAAGAGACCCAGTACTTC. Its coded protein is CASSWGGASGYQETQYF.